This entry concerns a single T cell receptor (beta chain). The target antigen is unknown. Germline CDR1 is ENHRY and CDR2 is SYGVKD. The CDR3 covers 15 residues. The ends lost 7 bases at V and 8 bases at J; junction bases unmatched: 8. These data are taken from a study of OX40 agonist ivuxolimab in advanced cancers. Study context: It was ivuxolimab, an agonistic anti-OX40 (CD134) antibody, that patients were treated with.

Findings of the study overall: CD8+ T cells were the subset that, on average, had more expanded clones than CD4+. Determination of antigen specificity was not performed for the expanded peripheral T cells.

The repertoire was sequenced with immunoSEQ multiplex PCR; TCRdb's copy has only in-frame clones and lacks some. Among about 150,000 clones, 85% to 95% were seen once, and the ten largest hold approximately 0.3%. The receptor's source is an adult with an advanced solid tumor such as melanoma, head and neck, liver or kidney cancer. The chain carries TRBV10-3 and TRBJ2-1, with 13 positions matching TRBD2. The sample here was CD4+ or CD8+ T cells sorted from blood, taken in a trial of the OX40 agonist ivuxolimab. CDR3 residues: CAIKLAGGQWDEQFF. The CDR3 DNA sequence: TGTGCCATCAAACTAGCGGGAGGGCAGTGGGATGAGCAGTTCTTC.